Shown below are 28 T cell receptor beta chains from a single sample sequenced in a study of T cell repertoires in cytomegalovirus infection. TCRdb re-called the reads through MiXCR, storing one row per CDR3 protein. The table lists hundreds of thousands of distinct CDR3 sequences, approximately 25% of them singletons. The sample consisted of CD8+ T cells from PBMCs. These receptors all come from a human donor in good health (CMV status not recorded). Some clones in this sample may be carry-over from other donors' samples.

The table lists this clonotype with a few counts. The rearrangement links TRBV20-1 to TRBJ2-5; TRBD2 aligns across 8 bases. Unmatched junction bases numbered 13, after V lost 5 bases and J lost 2 bases. The CDR3 loop spans 16 amino acids. Germline-derived CDR1 and CDR2 are DFQATT and SNEGSKA (reference sequence). CDR3 sequence: CSAGVRLARRQETQYF. The DNA for the CDR3 is TGCAGTGCTGGGGTTAGACTAGCGCGGAGACAAGAGACCCAGTACTTC.

This clonotype appeared a few times. The chain joins TRBV25-1 to TRBJ2-6; a possible D gene is TRBD2 (5 bases). The V and J ends lost 3 bases and 2 bases respectively, with 8 bases between them. Germline CDR1 and CDR2: MGHDK and SYGVNS. This CDR3 contains 15 residues. The CDR3 DNA reads as TGTGCCAGCAGTGAGTCGGGGACTGGGGCCAACGTCCTGACTTTC. It yields the protein CASSESGTGANVLTF.

In the case of this clonotype: A much bigger clone sits one base away, suggesting this may be a read error. The chain combines TRBV7-9 with TRBJ2-5; 7 nucleotides agree with TRBD2. V trimming: 4 bases; J trimming: 3 bases; junction bases outside the gene matches: 11. Germline V gene data show CDR1 as SEHNR and CDR2 as FQNEAQ (reference sequence). The CDR3 contains 16 residues. This CDR3 reads CASSSDGGKLEETQYF. The CDR3 DNA sequence: TGTGCCAGCAGCTCCGACGGGGGGAAGCTGGAAGAGACCCAGTACTTC.

In its sample, this clonotype was seen a few times. The chain joins TRBV25-1 to TRBJ2-2; D is unresolved. The germline CDR1 and CDR2 sequences are MGHDK and SYGVNS. V gave up 1 base and J gave up 2 bases, with 8 bases separating them. CDR3 length: 15 residues. The CDR3, as DNA: TGTGCCAGCAGTGAATGGACGGAAAACACCGGGGAGCTGTTTTTT. This gives the protein CASSEWTENTGELFF.

The CDR3 DNA is TGCAGCGTTGAGGAGCGAAGCCTTGGACAGGGTTATGAGCAGTTCTTC. Amino acid sequence: CSVEERSLGQGYEQFF. V and J are TRBV29-1 and TRBJ2-1; TRBD1 aligns across 8 bases. The germline gives CDR1 SQVTM, CDR2 ANQGSEA. The CDR3 is made up of 16 amino acids. The junction had 15 bases not matched to a gene; V was cut back by 3 bases and J by 8 bases.

This chain connects TRBV2 to TRBJ2-1; D gene unclear. The CDR3 is 11 amino acids. Germline V gene sequence: CDR1 SNHLY, CDR2 FYNNEI. Trimming shortened V by 8 bases and J by 7 bases, and 9 bases separated the two germline ends. The CDR3 bases are TGTGCCAGCGGCCCGGTAAATGAGCAGTTCTTC. Its protein is CASGPVNEQFF.

This clonotype was observed at least ten times. The chain joins TRBV7-9 to TRBJ1-3; no clear D gene. This CDR3 spans 17 amino acids. Trimming left V 1 base short and J 4 bases short, with 17 bases between. Per germline, CDR1 SEHNR and CDR2 FQNEAQ (reference sequence). DNA of the CDR3: TGTGCCAGCAGCTTAGGACCCATGGACGGCCCAGGAAACACCATATATTTT. It specifies CASSLGPMDGPGNTIYF. The variable domain in full, completed from reference TRBV7-9 and TRBJ1-3, reads DTGVSQNPRHKITKRGQNVTFRCDPISEHNRLYWYRQTLGQGPEFLTYFQNEAQLEKSRLLSDRFSAERPKGSFSTLEIQRTEQGDSAMYLCASSLGPMDGPGNTIYFGEGSWLTVV.

This clonotype was found a few times. This chain uses TRBV6-6 with TRBJ2-7, with no clear D. The CDR3 runs 15 residues. V lost 3 bases to trimming and J lost 1 base, with 13 bases between them. CDR1 and CDR2 from the germline V gene are MNHNY and SVGAGI (reference sequence). CDR3 nucleotides: TGTGCCAGCAGTTATTACGGTACTGGATCCTACGAGCAGTACTTC. This encodes CASSYYGTGSYEQYF.

V usage is TRBV10-3 and J usage is TRBJ1-1; D unclear. CDR1 is ENHRY and CDR2 is SYGVKD in the germline V gene. Trimming shortened V by 3 bases and J by 3 bases, and 5 bases separated the two germline ends. There are 12 residues in the CDR3. The CDR3 DNA is TGTGCCATCAGTGAAAAGGACACTGAAGCTTTCTTT. Its protein product is CAISEKDTEAFF.

This clonotype occurred many times. The V and J genes are TRBV7-2 and TRBJ2-7; D is perhaps TRBD1 (6 bases). The V and J ends lost 5 bases and 8 bases respectively, with 16 bases between them. The CDR3 has 13 residues. Looked up from germline, CDR1 is SGHTA and CDR2 is FQGNSA. The CDR3 protein is CASSQDSSTQQYV. The CDR3 coding sequence is TGTGCCAGCAGCCAGGACAGTTCTACTCAGCAGTACGTC.

A note on this clonotype: One base away lies a much larger clone, so this may be a sequencing read error. Because the CDR3 is missing its conserved closing phenylalanine or tryptophan, this is likely a read error. This rearrangement joins TRBV7-2 to TRBJ2-1; 7 bases map to TRBD2. The CDR3 is 15 residues long. The J segment lost 1 base and the V segment lost 5 bases, leaving 5 bases of the junction unmatched. The germline CDR1 and CDR2 sequences are SGHTA and FQGNSA. The CDR3 coding sequence is TGTGCCAGCAGCCTATGGGGGGGGTCCTACAATGAGCAGTTCTCC. Protein sequence: CASSLWGGSYNEQFS.

This clonotype was seen many times. V gene TRBV7-8 combines with J gene TRBJ2-6; D remains unclear. Trimming pared 6 bases from V and 0 bases from J, leaving 6 bases between. CDR3 size: 14 residues. The germline CDR1 and CDR2 sequences are SGHVS and FQNEAQ. The CDR3 DNA reads as TGTGCCAGCAGGGGGTTCTCTGGGGCCAACGTCCTGACTTTC. Amino acid sequence: CASRGFSGANVLTF.

Only one count was recorded for this clonotype. The chain combines TRBV7-9 with TRBJ2-1; maybe TRBD2 (7 bases). The CDR3 is 15 amino acids. Trimming removed 5 bases at V and 4 bases at J, with 15 bases between. The germline V gene has CDR1 SEHNR and CDR2 FQNEAQ (reference sequence). CDR3 nucleotides: TGTGCCAGCAGCGACTCCGGGGGGCTATACAATGAGCAGTTCTTC. Its protein is CASSDSGGLYNEQFF.

This clonotype has at least ten counts. This sequence joins TRBV20-1 and TRBJ2-2, with 12 bases fitting TRBD2. This CDR3 is 16 amino acids long. V lost 2 bases to trimming and J lost 0 bases; unmatched junction nucleotides: 1. Germline CDR1 reads DFQATT; CDR2 reads SNEGSKA (reference sequence). CDR3 region: CSARTSGGSNTGELFF. CDR3 bases: TGCAGTGCTAGAACTAGCGGGGGGTCGAACACCGGGGAGCTGTTTTTT.

The sample holds one count of this clonotype. A read error is possible here, since a much larger clone lies one base away. The genes are TRBV7-9 and TRBJ1-2, with D unresolved. Deletions cut 5 bases from V and 6 bases from J, with 16 bases between. This CDR3 region has 14 residues. Germline values: CDR1 SEHNR, CDR2 FQNEAQ (reference sequence). The CDR3 protein is CASSASPGKDGYTF. The CDR3 DNA follows: TGTGCCAGCAGCGCCAGCCCCGGGAAAGATGGCTACACCTTC.

This clonotype has only a few counts. This sequence joins TRBV20-1 and TRBJ1-2, with D maybe TRBD1 (5 bases). The V gene's germline CDR1 is DFQATT and CDR2 SNEGSKA (reference sequence). Deletions cut 5 bases from V and 4 bases from J, with 17 bases between. The CDR3 sequence is 14 residues long. The CDR3 loop reads CSAYGEGLIYGYTF. In DNA form, the CDR3 reads TGCAGTGCTTACGGGGAGGGGTTAATCTATGGCTACACCTTC.

The rearrangement uses TRBV2 and TRBJ2-3; D unresolved. V dropped 8 bases and J dropped 2 bases, with 14 bases sitting between them. The germline CDR1 and CDR2 sequences are SNHLY and FYNNEI. The CDR3 is 14 residues long. The CDR3 sequence: CASPGGGPTDTQYF. Here the CDR3 DNA reads TGTGCCAGCCCCGGCGGCGGCCCCACAGATACGCAGTATTTT.

CDR3 sequence: CSVGTGAGGPYNEQFF. The CDR3 nucleotides read TGCAGCGTTGGTACCGGGGCCGGGGGACCCTACAATGAGCAGTTCTTC. The V call is TRBV29-1, the J call TRBJ2-1; D perhaps matches TRBD2 (6 bases). CDR3 length: 16 amino acids. Trimming took 4 bases from V and 2 from J, leaving 18 bases between them. The germline V gene has CDR1 SQVTM and CDR2 ANQGSEA.

In its sample, this clonotype was seen a few times. The rearrangement joins TRBV10-3 to TRBJ1-3; D is ambiguous. V was trimmed by 4 bases and J by 0 bases, leaving 7 bases between them. The CDR3 consists of 14 residues. Germline CDR1 reads ENHRY; CDR2 reads SYGVKD. This chain's CDR3 is CAISGPNSGNTIYF. The CDR3 DNA sequence: TGTGCCATCAGTGGGCCGAACTCTGGAAACACCATATATTTT.

As for this clonotype: A much larger clone lies a single base off, so this may be a read error. The genes are TRBV7-9 and TRBJ2-3; D may be TRBD2 (6 bases). The ends were cut back, 5 bases at V and 2 bases at J, with 8 bases in the middle. The CDR3 contains 13 residues. The germline V gene encodes CDR1 SEHNR and CDR2 FQNEAQ (reference sequence). The CDR3 DNA sequence: TGTGCCAGCAGCCCGGGGGTCACAGATACGCAGTATTTT. Protein product: CASSPGVTDTQYF.

This rearrangement joins TRBV7-2 to TRBJ2-2; a possible D gene is TRBD2 (7 bases). Germline V gene sequence: CDR1 SGHTA, CDR2 FQGNSA. This CDR3 has 17 amino acids. Trimming cost V 0 bases and J 4 bases, with 15 bases left between them. CDR3 nucleotide sequence: TGTGCCAGCAGCTTAGCTTTGGGAGGGGGAAGCACCGGGGAGCTGTTTTTT. Its translation: CASSLALGGGSTGELFF.

This clonotype was seen repeatedly, ten times or more. The rearrangement links TRBV7-8 to TRBJ2-2; D is perhaps TRBD1 or TRBD2 (5 bases each). CDR3 size: 14 residues. Germline CDR1 SGHVS, CDR2 FQNEAQ. The V and J ends lost 5 bases and 7 bases respectively, with 14 bases between them. The CDR3 here is CASSPLGDDGELFF. The CDR3 DNA is TGTGCCAGCAGCCCCTTGGGGGACGACGGGGAGCTGTTTTTT.

V usage is TRBV5-5 and J usage is TRBJ1-3, with D unresolved. CDR1 SGHKS and CDR2 YYEKEE come from the germline V gene (reference sequence). V shed 4 bases and J shed 0 bases, with 11 bases lying between them. This CDR3 is built from 15 residues. This CDR3 reads CASSLDRDSGNTIYF. The CDR3 bases are TGTGCCAGCAGCCTTGACCGCGACTCTGGAAACACCATATATTTT.

This clonotype has at least ten counts. The V and J genes are TRBV7-9 and TRBJ2-2; D might be TRBD1 or TRBD2, each matching 6 bases. The V gene lost 0 bases and the J gene lost 0 bases, with 8 bases spanning the gap. Germline CDR1 and CDR2: SEHNR and FQNEAQ (reference sequence). The length of the CDR3 is 16 residues. CDR3 nucleotides: TGTGCCAGCAGCTTAGCCGGGGGCTCGAACACCGGGGAGCTGTTTTTT. As protein: CASSLAGGSNTGELFF.

The chain recombines TRBV20-1 with TRBJ2-1, with 9 bases matching TRBD2. The germline V gene has CDR1 DFQATT and CDR2 SNEGSKA (reference sequence). The V and J ends lost 6 bases and 7 bases, in that order; junction bases with no gene match: 10. The CDR3 extends over 14 amino acids. The CDR3 DNA reads TGCAGTGCCCCCCCGGGACTAGCCGAGAATGAGCAGTTCTTC. This codes for CSAPPGLAENEQFF.

The rearrangement joins TRBV7-4 to TRBJ2-6; D possibly corresponds to TRBD2 (6 bases). This CDR3 is built from 21 residues. CDR1 is SGHVT and CDR2 is SQSDAQ in the germline V gene. V was trimmed by 3 bases and J by 0 bases, leaving 24 bases between them. Here the CDR3 reads CASSFVGGVASPYSGANVLTF. CDR3 bases: TGTGCCAGCAGCTTCGTCGGGGGAGTGGCTAGCCCTTACTCTGGGGCCAACGTCCTGACTTTC.

This clonotype was recorded many times. The V call is TRBV7-2, the J call TRBJ2-3; 10 nucleotides line up with TRBD2. CDR3 length: 18 residues. The trim removed 0 bases at V and 0 bases at J, leaving 6 bases unmatched. Germline V gives CDR1 SGHTA, CDR2 FQGNSA. CDR3 amino acids: CASSLAWSSGGSTDTQYF. DNA of the CDR3: TGTGCCAGCAGCTTAGCCTGGTCTAGCGGGGGAAGCACAGATACGCAGTATTTT.

This clonotype was observed a handful of times. The chain couples TRBV29-1 to TRBJ1-3; D is ambiguous. The CDR3 spans 14 residues. V was cut by 4 bases and J by 0 bases, with 10 bases left in between. Germline CDR1 SQVTM, CDR2 ANQGSEA. The CDR3 DNA reads as TGCAGCGTTGTATCCAGGAGCTCTGGAAACACCATATATTTT. Protein product: CSVVSRSSGNTIYF.